This T cell receptor (beta chain) was recorded in a study of cytomegalovirus exposure and HLA in healthy donors (dated by TCRdb to 2016 to 2017). As for the study more broadly: According to an earlier analysis of a few hundred of the donors, about 190 million T cells yielded 90 million to 130 million unique TCR beta sequences and more than 250 Gb of sequence data. An early release covering approximately 600 HLA-typed donors comprised around 300 gigabases of sequencing data and approximately 80 million unique TCR sequences. The genetic ancestry cluster associated with self-reported Caucasian donors included 70% to 85% of the 398 genotyped donors. The study was designed to test whether signatures of past pathogen exposure could be identified by cataloging public T cell receptors. The study profiled the T cell repertoires of 500 to 800 subjects by immunosequencing and related them to cytomegalovirus serostatus. Along with the approximately 620-subject first cohort, a separate validation cohort of about 110 different subjects was used. The study combined high-throughput TCR immunosequencing, statistical association of individual TCRs with disease status, and machine learning to predict cytomegalovirus infection status. To study patterns of TCR occurrence, a later analysis re-analyzed previously published TCR beta repertoires from under 750 donors and added high-resolution HLA genotyping. In the later analysis, no new phenotypic data were used to find candidate immune exposures; instead, reliance was placed on TCR beta sequences and their occurrence across donors. An earlier analysis of around 580 of the donors used high-throughput TCR beta sequencing to judge whether each TCR beta V gene segment behaved as functional or pseudogenic. Alongside the repertoire data, information on donor age, sex, ethnicity and CMV serostatus was compiled. A later genetic analysis used genome-wide SNP genotypes for about 55% of the 666 donors, treating that subset as a discovery cohort. All discovery cohort repertoires had been generated on a single sequencing platform. Class I and class II HLA loci were covered by the typing at four-digit resolution. Typing coverage differed by locus: A, B, C, DRB1 and DQB1 were typed in about 629-640 donors, DQA1 in 522, DPA1 in some 600, and DPB1 in about 450. Several DR-DQ haplotypes were handled as single units for association and clustering because linkage in the cohort was strong. On average, 235,054 unique TCR beta nucleotide sequences were sequenced per donor among 350 to 400 genotyped donors of the cohort, with roughly 19% of those sequences being non-productive. Overall results and qualifications from the work: Some IMGT-functional V segments, including TRBV6-2 and TRBV6-3, could not be told apart with the 87-base-pair reads, so those segments were excluded. In vitro tests confirmed that a few of the cytomegalovirus-associated TCR beta chains recognize cytomegalovirus antigens. When HLA alleles, especially DR and DQ, strongly co-occurred, attributing TCR associations to individual alleles was difficult. The earlier analysis of 450 to 700 of the donors excluded fewer than 20 rarely observed V segments, including chromosome 9 orphons, because counts were too low. In a later analysis, the rate of TCR association differed among HLA loci, with DRB1 alleles having the most associated TCRs and HLA-C alleles having the fewest. Sequencing depth was assumed to be roughly uniform across donors in the presence/absence analyses, though that assumption may not hold. In both the original and validation cohorts, the classifier was reported to diagnose cytomegalovirus status with high specificity and sensitivity. The sequencing pipeline was judged likely to have produced a cluster of highly shared sequence variants as a technical artifact. Specific HLA alleles were associated with 15,000 to 20,000 TCR beta sequences at a false discovery rate of 0.05 in a later analysis. A later analysis found that most CMV-associated TCR beta chains appeared HLA-restricted, with HLA associations seemingly driven largely by CMV exposure. The study gave a list of under 200 TCR beta chains associated with cytomegalovirus. Broadly in line with IMGT annotations, most TCR beta V segments showed up in productive rearrangements about 90% or about 30% of the time in an earlier analysis of 450 to 600 of the donors. Most TCR sequences were seen in very few donors, while some public TCRs were found in many individuals. Because HLA typing was unavailable for some donors at each locus, only the typed subset was used in association tests. Correlated functional status among segregating V segments might reflect linkage disequilibrium, but an unknown experimental factor could not be ruled out. In a later genetic analysis, fewer N-insertions in productive TCRs were reported among donors in an Asian-associated ancestry cluster than the roughly 700-donor mean. In a later analysis, several top co-occurrence clusters were reported to appear linked to parvovirus B19, influenza, CMV and Epstein-Barr virus. In a later analysis, HLA-associated TCR beta chains were found to be more clonally expanded and to have lower generation probabilities than equally common non-associated chains. A further reported finding was that TCR beta sequences accurately predicted the HLA-A and HLA-B alleles for most subjects in the first cohort. An association between a missense DCLRE1C variant and V-gene and J-gene trimming of TCR beta chains was found in a later genetic analysis and replicated in an independent cohort. This cohort had only TCR beta chains sequenced, and the lack of alpha or paired-chain data limited which features could be detected. Immune exposure information for the cohort was limited to CMV serostatus. The authors suggested that the approach could potentially be extended to other disease states and immunological phenotypes.

There are 15 amino acids in the CDR3, from cysteine to phenylalanine inclusive. The only DNA kept is the CDR3, 45 bases in frame from the first base. Trimming costs V 3 bases and J 4 bases, and their ends lie 15 bases apart. CDR1 LNHDA and CDR2 SQIVND were looked up in the germline V gene (reference sequence). Library construction relied on the immunoSEQ multiplex PCR assay. For the multiplex PCR, a mixture combining 60 forward primers for TCR Vbeta segments and 13 reverse primers for TCR Jbeta segments was used. The CDR3 region of rearranged TCR beta genes was amplified from genomic DNA by a multiplex PCR assay. Amplified TCR beta libraries were sequenced as 87-base-pair reads on the Illumina HiSeq System. As for the authors' bioinformatics: A later analysis tallied around 87 million unique TCR beta chains across the 660 or so repertoires, and about 12 million of those chains were shared by two or more donors. To remove PCR and sequencing errors, raw reads were error-corrected and collapsed into unique sequences using a nearest-neighbor algorithm that merged closely related sequences. CDR3 sequences were aligned to IMGT reference sequences to assign V, D and J gene segments. Each retained sequence needed at least a six-nucleotide match to both a V gene segment and a J gene segment. A rearrangement counted as productive if the CDR3 had no stop codons and remained in frame with V and J, and every other rearrangement counted as non-productive. Following IMGT convention, CDR3 was defined as the stretch from the second conserved V-encoded cysteine to the conserved J-encoded phenylalanine. Sequences without an unambiguous match to a single V gene segment were excluded from the earlier analysis of 587 of the donors. In an earlier analysis of several hundred of the donors, a V segment was called functional when productive rearrangements were above 56.7%, and segregating when the standard deviation between donors exceeded 5%. A statistical classification framework was built to diagnose cytomegalovirus status from the catalog of TCR beta chain sequences. V and J gene assignment, in a later analysis, came from comparing TCR nucleotide sequences with IMGT/GENE-DB human TR gene sequences. Using the TCRdist pipeline, a later analysis assigned CDR3 sequences along with most-parsimonious VDJ recombination scenarios. A later analysis defined each TCR beta chain by its CDR3 amino acid sequence plus V-gene family, and excluded reads lacking a unique V-gene family. To address suspected cross-contamination and a sequencing artifact, a later analysis removed 450 to 700 highly shared, low-generation-probability nucleotide sequences. In a later analysis, a clonal expansion index for each public chain was calculated from normalized within-repertoire ranks of inferred template counts. A later analysis computed generation probabilities with a VDJ recombination model fitted to out-of-frame rearrangements, and checked the results against IGoR. Hypergeometric tests were used in a later analysis to score TCR-TCR, TCR-HLA and TCR-CMV co-occurrence, with a repertoire-size bias correction applied to the TCR pairs. A later analysis estimated false discovery rates by permuting HLA or CMV assignments 20 times. In a later analysis, co-occurring TCRs were grouped using DBSCAN, with TCRdist sequence similarity added in when clustering inside HLA-allele-positive subsets. Repertoires with fewer than 30,000 or more than 120,000 public chains were left out of co-occurrence clustering, as were a few repertoires with anomalous nucleotide sharing. This immuneACCESS table, as held by TCRdb, lists in-frame sequences with V and J called but not all clones. Of the missing ones, under half trace to an unresolved V gene in checked studies; the others have no known cause. D and trimming come from the DNA, and the V and J calls and clone size come from that table. This sample's clone table shows some 83,000 clones. 1.1% of the sample is taken by the ten largest.

In the case of this clone: This receptor's antigen is unknown.

The cohort comprised around 690 healthy bone marrow donors. All cohort members were sampled while nominally healthy, although unrecorded immune exposures were likely present. The donor was CMV seronegative and belonged to the group of 350 or so seronegative cohort members. Every donor gave a peripheral blood sample, and the peripheral blood mononuclear cells from that sample were used for TCR beta sequencing. Genomic DNA extraction from the blood cell samples was performed with the Qiagen DNeasy Blood Extraction Kit. Specimen: PBMCs. This receptor was obtained from a young woman in good health and CMV-seronegative. The sequence links TRBV19 to TRBJ2-5; there is no confident call for the D gene. The CDR3 protein sequence reads: CASSMSPAGGETQYF. The sequenced DNA: TGTGCCAGTAGTATGTCCCCCGCAGGTGGAGAGACCCAGTACTTC.